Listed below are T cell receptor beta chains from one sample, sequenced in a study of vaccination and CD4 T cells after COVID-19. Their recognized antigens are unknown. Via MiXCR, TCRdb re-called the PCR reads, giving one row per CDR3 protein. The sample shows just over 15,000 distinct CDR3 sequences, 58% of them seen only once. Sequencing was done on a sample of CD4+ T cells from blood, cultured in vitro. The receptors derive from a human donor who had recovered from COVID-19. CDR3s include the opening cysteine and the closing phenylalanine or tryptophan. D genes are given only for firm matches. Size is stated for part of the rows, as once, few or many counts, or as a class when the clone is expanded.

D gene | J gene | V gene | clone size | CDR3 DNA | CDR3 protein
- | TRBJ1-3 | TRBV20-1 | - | TGCAGTGCTAGAGATCCCTCTGGAAACACCATATATTTT | CSARDPSGNTIYF
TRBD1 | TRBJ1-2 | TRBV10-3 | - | TGTGCCATCAGAGGGGACAGGGGAGGTTATGGCTACACCTTC | CAIRGDRGGYGYTF
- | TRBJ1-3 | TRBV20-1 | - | TGCAGTGCCCCGAAGGGGGGAGGGCCAAGGGACACCATATATTTT | CSAPKGGGPRDTIYF
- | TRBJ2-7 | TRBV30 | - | TGTGCCTGGAATAGCGGTCTCTCCGAGCAGTACTTC | CAWNSGLSEQYF
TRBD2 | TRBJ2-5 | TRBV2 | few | TGTGCCAGCAGTGAACCGGGGACTAGCGGAGACCAAGAGACCCAGTACTTC | CASSEPGTSGDQETQYF
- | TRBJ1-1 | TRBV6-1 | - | TGTGCCAGCAGGGCCACAGGGAACACTGAAGCTTTCTTT | CASRATGNTEAFF
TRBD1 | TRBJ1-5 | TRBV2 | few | TGTGCCAGCAGAAGACAGGGATATGGGCAGCCCCAGCATTTT | CASRRQGYGQPQHF
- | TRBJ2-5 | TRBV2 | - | TGTGCCAGCCTGGGTGAGGGAGAGACCCAGTACTTC | CASLGEGETQYF
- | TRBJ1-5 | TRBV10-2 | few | TGCGCCAGCAGTGAGGGAATCCGGGACCGAGTAAGCAATCAGCCCCAGCATTTT | CASSEGIRDRVSNQPQHF
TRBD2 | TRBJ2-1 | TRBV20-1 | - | TGCAGTGCTAGAAGTCTAGCGGGACCCTCCTACAATGAGCAGTTCTTC | CSARSLAGPSYNEQFF
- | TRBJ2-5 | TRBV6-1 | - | TGTGCCAGCAGTCCCAGGGGTAGGGAGACCCAGTACTTC | CASSPRGRETQYF
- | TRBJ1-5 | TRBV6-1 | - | TGTGCCGCCCGCGACCAGGGAAGCAATCAGCCCCAGCATTTT | CAARDQGSNQPQHF
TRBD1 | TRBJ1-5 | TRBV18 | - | TGTGCCAGCTCACCGACGACAGGGCCCAATCAGCCCCAGCATTTT | CASSPTTGPNQPQHF
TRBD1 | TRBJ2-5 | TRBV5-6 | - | TGTGCCAGCAGTCCACAGGGGATGGGTTTAGAGACTCAGTACTTC | CASSPQGMGLETQYF
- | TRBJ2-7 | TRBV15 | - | TGTGCCACCAGCAAACGGACAGCAGGGTCCGAGCAGTACTTC | CATSKRTAGSEQYF
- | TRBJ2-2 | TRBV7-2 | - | TGTGCCAGCAGCAGGGACACCTACACCGGGGAGCTGTTTTTT | CASSRDTYTGELFF
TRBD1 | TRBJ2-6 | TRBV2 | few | TGTGCCAGCAGTGATGGGGGAGAGGGGGCCCGGGCCTGGACTGGGGCCAACGTCCTGACTTTC | CASSDGGEGARAWTGANVLTF
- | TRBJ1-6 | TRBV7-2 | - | TGTGCCAGCAGCTTAGACGGATTGGGGATTTCCTATAATTCACCCCTCCACTTT | CASSLDGLGISYNSPLHF
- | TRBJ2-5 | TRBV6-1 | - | TGTGCCAGCGGTGTGGAGGGGGAGACCCAGTACTTC | CASGVEGETQYF
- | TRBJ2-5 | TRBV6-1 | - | TGTGCCAGCACCCCGGGGGCCACCTCGTCGGGGACCCAGTACTTC | CASTPGATSSGTQYF
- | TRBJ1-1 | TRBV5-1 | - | TGCGCCAGCAGCCGGGACACCACTAGGCCAAACACTGAAGCTTTCTTT | CASSRDTTRPNTEAFF
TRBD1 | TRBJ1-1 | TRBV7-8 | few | TGTGCCAGCAGCCGTTCCTCCGGGACAGGGCATGAAGCTTTCTTT | CASSRSSGTGHEAFF
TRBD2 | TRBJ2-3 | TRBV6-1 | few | TGTGCCAGCACCTATCCGCCTAGCGGGGGGGATCAAGATACGCAGTATTTT | CASTYPPSGGDQDTQYF
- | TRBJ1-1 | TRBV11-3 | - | TGTGCCAGCAGCCCGGGTGGGGGGCGAAGTGGCACTGAAGCTTTCTTT | CASSPGGGRSGTEAFF